This is a list of T cell receptor beta chains from one sample in a study of T-cell memory formation after mild COVID-19. TCRdb recomputed calls from the 5' RACE reads with MiXCR, one row per CDR3 protein. The sample has fewer than 200,000 distinct CDR3 sequences, less than 20% seen once; the top ten hold 3.9%. The specimen was PBMCs or a T cell subset sorted from them (not recorded which). The receptors come from a man aged 18 to 29 who had mild COVID-19 (a few samples of this study predate the infection). Cell type and time point are not known. Both conserved end residues are part of each CDR3. D genes are given only for firm matches. The size of a clone is reported for some rows only, either as once, few or many, or as a class for expanded clones.

J	size	D	V	CDR3	DNA
TRBJ2-1	NA	TRBD2	TRBV6-2/TRBV6-3	CASSGLARNNEQFF	TGTGCCAGCAGTGGACTAGCGAGGAACAATGAGCAGTTCTTC
TRBJ2-5	NA	TRBD1	TRBV6-2/TRBV6-3	CASRDGQGIETQYF	TGTGCCAGCAGAGACGGACAGGGTATCGAGACCCAGTACTTC
TRBJ1-5	few	NA	TRBV28	CASSPRVQPQHF	TGTGCCAGCAGTCCCAGGGTTCAGCCCCAGCATTTT
TRBJ2-5	few	TRBD2	TRBV5-1	CASSRISSGMEETQYF	TGCGCCAGCAGCCGAATCTCTAGCGGGATGGAAGAGACCCAGTACTTC
TRBJ2-3	NA	NA	TRBV5-1	CASSTDPGTDTQYF	TGCGCCAGCAGCACGGACCCAGGCACAGATACGCAGTATTTT
TRBJ2-5	NA	NA	TRBV20-1	CSAREVGQETQYF	TGCAGTGCTAGAGAGGTGGGCCAAGAGACCCAGTACTTC
TRBJ2-7	NA	TRBD2	TRBV5-1	CASSLVPSGAYEQYF	TGCGCCAGCAGCTTGGTCCCTAGCGGGGCCTACGAGCAGTACTTC
TRBJ1-1	few	NA	TRBV7-2	CASSPRVVVQNEAFF	TGTGCCAGCAGCCCAAGGGTGGTAGTTCAGAATGAAGCTTTCTTT
TRBJ2-4	NA	TRBD2	TRBV6-5	CASSKLAGGPVIRVQYF	TGTGCCAGCAGCAAACTAGCGGGGGGTCCGGTCATACGGGTTCAGTACTTC
TRBJ2-5	NA	NA	TRBV5-1	CASSLAGALSRRGETQYF	TGCGCCAGCAGCTTGGCCGGGGCGCTGTCGCGAAGAGGGGAGACCCAGTACTTC
TRBJ1-2	NA	NA	TRBV7-9	CASSAYYGYTF	TGTGCCAGCAGCGCCTACTATGGCTACACCTTC
TRBJ1-2	NA	NA	TRBV7-2	CASSFRYGYTF	TGTGCCAGCAGCTTCCGTTATGGCTACACCTTC
TRBJ2-3	few	NA	TRBV5-1	CASSNQGLASTDTQYF	TGCGCCAGCAGCAACCAGGGTTTGGCTAGCACAGATACGCAGTATTTT
TRBJ1-1	few	NA	TRBV5-1	CASSSRIQGANTEAFF	TGCGCCAGCAGCTCGAGAATACAGGGAGCGAACACTGAAGCTTTCTTT
TRBJ1-5	NA	NA	TRBV5-5	CASSFSGQHNQPQHF	TGTGCCAGCAGCTTCTCTGGACAGCACAATCAGCCCCAGCATTTT
TRBJ2-7	NA	TRBD1	TRBV12-3/TRBV12-4	CASSFRDRIYEQYF	TGTGCCAGCAGTTTTCGGGACAGGATATACGAGCAGTACTTC
TRBJ2-5	NA	TRBD1	TRBV7-3	CASSLWTGPTETQYF	TGTGCCAGCAGCTTATGGACAGGACCTACGGAGACCCAGTACTTC
TRBJ2-7	few	NA	TRBV6-5	CASSYSWGFYEQYF	TGTGCCAGCAGTTACTCGTGGGGGTTCTACGAGCAGTACTTC
TRBJ2-5	many	TRBD2	TRBV7-6	CASSFGLAGGQETQYF	TGTGCCAGCAGCTTCGGGTTAGCGGGGGGACAAGAGACCCAGTACTTC
TRBJ1-1	many	NA	TRBV11-2	CASSLVHSTEAFF	TGTGCCAGCAGCTTAGTGCACAGCACTGAAGCTTTCTTT
TRBJ2-1	few	TRBD1	TRBV9	CASSFSTGTVNNEQFF	TGTGCCAGCAGCTTCTCGACCGGGACAGTAAACAATGAGCAGTTCTTC
TRBJ2-1	few	NA	TRBV5-1	CASSFSYNEQFF	TGCGCCAGCAGCTTCAGCTACAATGAGCAGTTCTTC
TRBJ2-1	NA	NA	TRBV7-3	CASSDGDGGGSYNEQFF	TGTGCCAGCAGCGACGGGGACGGGGGTGGCTCCTACAATGAGCAGTTCTTC
TRBJ2-7	NA	TRBD1	TRBV18	CASSPADGTGGNEQYF	TGTGCCAGCTCACCAGCAGACGGGACAGGGGGAAACGAGCAGTACTTC
TRBJ2-5	NA	TRBD1	TRBV18	CASSPVEQGARETQYF	TGTGCCAGCTCACCAGTGGAACAGGGGGCGCGAGAGACCCAGTACTTC
TRBJ1-5	few	NA	TRBV7-2	CASSLAGTGANQPQHF	TGTGCCAGCAGCTTAGCTGGTACAGGAGCTAATCAGCCCCAGCATTTT
TRBJ1-2	NA	NA	TRBV20-1	CSAYQVYGYTF	TGCAGTGCTTATCAGGTCTATGGCTACACCTTC
TRBJ2-1	NA	TRBD2	TRBV5-4	CASSVSGGTYNEQFF	TGTGCCAGCAGCGTTAGCGGGGGGACCTACAATGAGCAGTTCTTC
TRBJ2-5	many	NA	TRBV6-2/TRBV6-3	CASSAAETQYF	TGTGCCAGCAGCGCCGCGGAGACCCAGTACTTC
TRBJ1-6	NA	NA	TRBV2	CASCGGNSPLHF	TGTGCCAGCTGCGGGGGGAATTCACCCCTCCACTTT
TRBJ1-6	NA	NA	TRBV6-2/TRBV6-3	CASSGPKSDSPLHF	TGTGCCAGCAGCGGCCCGAAAAGCGATTCACCCCTCCACTTT
TRBJ1-5	few	NA	TRBV19	CASRKEAIQPQHF	TGTGCCAGTAGAAAAGAAGCCATTCAGCCCCAGCATTTT
TRBJ2-5	few	NA	TRBV3-1	CASSLQTETQYF	TGTGCCAGCAGCCTTCAGACCGAGACCCAGTACTTC
TRBJ2-3	NA	NA	TRBV7-2	CASSLVGGPLGADTQYF	TGTGCCAGCAGCTTAGTGGGCGGCCCCCTGGGTGCAGATACGCAGTATTTT
TRBJ2-4	NA	TRBD1	TRBV27	CASRPHFSGGIQYF	TGTGCCAGCAGACCGCATTTCTCAGGGGGCATTCAGTACTTC
TRBJ2-5	few	NA	TRBV5-1	CASSLGQTSEETQYF	TGCGCCAGCAGCTTAGGTCAAACCTCTGAGGAGACCCAGTACTTC
TRBJ1-4	NA	TRBD1	TRBV6-2/TRBV6-3	CATTGTGDEKLFF	TGTGCCACGACCGGGACAGGGGATGAAAAACTGTTTTTT
TRBJ2-3	many	NA	TRBV11-2	CASSRDLTDTQYF	TGTGCCAGCAGCCGGGACCTCACAGATACGCAGTATTTT
TRBJ1-5	few	NA	TRBV6-2/TRBV6-3	CASSRHREGGNQPQHF	TGTGCCAGCAGCCGGCACAGGGAAGGCGGTAATCAGCCCCAGCATTTT
TRBJ2-7	few	NA	TRBV30	CAWRMGGWSEQYF	TGTGCCTGGAGGATGGGGGGCTGGAGCGAGCAGTACTTC
TRBJ2-3	NA	TRBD1	TRBV4-3	CASSQEGGQGADTQYF	TGCGCCAGCAGCCAAGAGGGAGGACAGGGGGCAGATACGCAGTATTTT
TRBJ1-2	few	NA	TRBV20-1	CSATSSYGYTF	TGCAGTGCTACTAGTTCCTATGGCTACACCTTC
TRBJ2-3	NA	NA	TRBV6-2/TRBV6-3	CASSTPSGSTDTQYF	TGTGCCAGCAGTACCCCCAGCGGGAGCACAGATACGCAGTATTTT
TRBJ2-3	NA	TRBD1	TRBV6-2/TRBV6-3	CASTSVQGASDTQYF	TGTGCCAGCACCTCGGTACAGGGGGCATCAGATACGCAGTATTTT
TRBJ2-3	NA	NA	TRBV2	CASMRSDTQYF	TGTGCCAGCATGCGCTCAGATACGCAGTATTTT
TRBJ2-5	NA	NA	TRBV7-2	CASSLEAGWVETQYF	TGTGCCAGCAGTCTAGAGGCGGGGTGGGTTGAGACCCAGTACTTC
TRBJ1-1	NA	NA	TRBV6-5	CASTPPGVWTEAFF	TGTGCCTCAACCCCCCCAGGGGTTTGGACTGAAGCTTTCTTT
TRBJ1-2	NA	NA	TRBV2	CASRLEPNMNYGYTF	TGTGCCAGCCGTCTAGAACCCAATATGAACTATGGCTACACCTTC
TRBJ2-3	few	NA	TRBV5-1	CASTPGEAPSPHPYGRTDTQYF	TGCGCCAGCACCCCGGGTGAGGCACCTAGCCCGCACCCTTACGGACGAACAGATACGCAGTATTTT
TRBJ1-1	NA	NA	TRBV9	CASSAGNDGYVGGEAFF	TGTGCCAGCAGCGCGGGCAATGACGGGTACGTTGGTGGTGAAGCTTTCTTT
TRBJ2-2	few	NA	TRBV7-3	CASSPFGQLNTGELFF	TGTGCCAGCAGCCCATTCGGACAGCTGAACACCGGGGAGCTGTTTTTT
TRBJ1-1	few	TRBD1	TRBV4-1	CASSHPGTGGGAFF	TGCGCCAGCAGCCATCCCGGGACAGGCGGTGGAGCTTTCTTT
TRBJ2-5	few	TRBD2	TRBV6-2/TRBV6-3	CASSYGAGETQYF	TGTGCCAGCAGTTACGGAGCGGGGGAGACCCAGTACTTC